Below are 10 T cell receptor beta chains sequenced from a single sample in a study of memory CD4+ T cells and cytomegalovirus serostatus. Profiling relied on immunoSEQ multiplex PCR, and the TCRdb table lists in-frame clones only, not all of them. Of approximately 50,000 clones in the sample, about 73% were seen once. The sort gate was single viable CD3+CD4+CD8-CD45RO+ cells for memory CD4+ T cells. Sequencing was carried out using memory CD4+ T cells from blood. All receptors come from an adult in good health and CMV-seronegative.

The chain uses TRBV4-1 and TRBJ2-5; TRBD1 matches at 10 bases. The J segment lost 2 bases and the V segment lost 5 bases, leaving 8 bases of the junction unmatched. CDR1 is MGHRA and CDR2 is YSYEKL in the germline V gene. This CDR3 has 16 residues. The CDR3 protein is CASSSSRTGGQETQYF. In nucleotides, the CDR3 is TGCGCCAGCAGCTCTTCAAGGACAGGGGGACAAGAGACCCAGTACTTC.

The gene calls are TRBV6-1 and TRBJ2-2; TRBD2 might be the D (5 bases). The CDR3 is 14 amino acids. The germline CDR1 and CDR2 sequences are MNHNS and SASEGT. Trimming shortened V by 1 base and J by 6 bases, and 9 bases separated the two germline ends. The DNA for the CDR3 is TGTGCCAGCAGTGAAGGTCCGGGGTCCGGGGAGCTGTTTTTT. Its translation: CASSEGPGSGELFF.

The rearrangement links TRBV9 to TRBJ1-2; the D gene is possibly TRBD1 (6 bases). The germline V gene encodes CDR1 SGDLS and CDR2 YYNGEE. This CDR3 region has 14 residues. Trimming left V 4 bases short and J 7 bases short, with 17 bases between. The CDR3 loop is CASSPGGGTLGYTF. The CDR3 bases are TGTGCCAGCAGCCCCGGAGGGGGGACCCTTGGCTACACCTTC.

This clone has a handful of counts. This rearrangement joins TRBV7-3 to TRBJ2-1; 7 positions agree with TRBD2. The V and J ends lost 2 bases and 3 bases, in that order; junction bases with no gene match: 4. Germline CDR1 SGHTA, CDR2 FQGTGA. This CDR3 region has 15 residues. This CDR3 is CASSLSGGNYNEQFF. The CDR3 DNA is TGTGCCAGCAGCTTATCGGGGGGAAACTACAATGAGCAGTTCTTC.

This clone was recorded only once. The rearrangement joins TRBV10-3 to TRBJ2-7, with 9 bases aligning to TRBD2. The CDR3 runs 14 residues. CDR1 and CDR2 (germline): ENHRY, SYGVKD. Losses at the gene ends were 2 bases for V and 4 bases for J; bases not matched to a gene: 3. CDR3 nucleotide sequence: TGTGCCATCAGTGAGGTTAGCGGGAGTTACGAGCAGTACTTC. Translated: CAISEVSGSYEQYF.

V is TRBV7-6 and J is TRBJ2-3; TRBD2 might be the D (6 bases). This CDR3 has 14 residues. Germline CDR1 reads SGHVS; CDR2 reads FNYEAQ. V dropped 5 bases and J dropped 12 bases, with 21 bases sitting between them. The CDR3 DNA reads as TGTGCCAGCAGCGCGACTAGTCACCCAGGTCCTCAGTATTTT. It yields the protein CASSATSHPGPQYF. Combining the CDR3 with reference TRBV7-6 and TRBJ2-3 gives the whole variable domain GAGVSQSPRYKVTKRGQDVALRCDPISGHVSLYWYRQALGQGPEFLTYFNYEAQQDKSGLPNDRFSAERPEGSISTLTIQRTEQRDSAMYRCASSATSHPGPQYFGPGTRLTVL.

The rearrangement uses TRBV6-1 and TRBJ2-2; D is uncertain. Trimming removed 1 base from V and 7 bases from J, with 1 base in between. Germline V gives CDR1 MNHNS, CDR2 SASEGT. The CDR3 runs to 11 residues. The CDR3 nucleotides read TGTGCCAGCAGTGAAGTCGGGGAGCTGTTTTTT. This encodes CASSEVGELFF.

The chain links TRBV7-3 to TRBJ2-5; D is possibly TRBD1 (5 bases). The V end was cut by 5 bases, the J end by 5 bases, with 12 bases between. CDR3 size: 13 residues. Germline-derived CDR1 and CDR2 are SGHTA and FQGTGA. As DNA, the CDR3 is TGTGCCAGCAGCCTCAGGGTAGGGGAGACCCAGTACTTC. Protein sequence: CASSLRVGETQYF.

This sequence joins TRBV7-9 and TRBJ1-1; D is uncertain. Germline loops: CDR1 SEHNR, CDR2 FQNEAQ (reference sequence). This CDR3 has 14 amino acids. Trimming stripped 1 base from V and 0 bases from J, with 6 bases between. Here the CDR3 reads CASSLVAVNTEAFF. The CDR3 nucleotides read TGTGCCAGCAGCTTAGTTGCCGTGAACACTGAAGCTTTCTTT.

V is TRBV2 and J is TRBJ1-1, with D maybe TRBD1 (6 bases). The ends were cut back, 3 bases at V and 8 bases at J, with 16 bases in the middle. Germline CDR1 SNHLY, CDR2 FYNNEI. CDR3 length: 14 residues. In DNA, the CDR3 is TGTGCCAGCAGTGAGTATATGGTCGGGACAGAAGCTTTCTTT. Protein sequence: CASSEYMVGTEAFF.